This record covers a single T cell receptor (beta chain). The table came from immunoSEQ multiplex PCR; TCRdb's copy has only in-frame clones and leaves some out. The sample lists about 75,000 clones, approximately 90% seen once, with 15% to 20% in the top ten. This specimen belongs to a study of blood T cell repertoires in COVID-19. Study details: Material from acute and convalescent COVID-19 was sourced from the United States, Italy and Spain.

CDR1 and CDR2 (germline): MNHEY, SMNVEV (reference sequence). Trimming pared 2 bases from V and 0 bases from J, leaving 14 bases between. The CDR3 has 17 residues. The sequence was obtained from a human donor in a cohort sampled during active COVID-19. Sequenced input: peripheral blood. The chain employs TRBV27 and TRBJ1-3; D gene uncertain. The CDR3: CASSLLTPGDSGNTIYF. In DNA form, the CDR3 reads TGTGCCAGCAGTTTACTAACCCCAGGCGACTCTGGAAACACCATATATTTT.